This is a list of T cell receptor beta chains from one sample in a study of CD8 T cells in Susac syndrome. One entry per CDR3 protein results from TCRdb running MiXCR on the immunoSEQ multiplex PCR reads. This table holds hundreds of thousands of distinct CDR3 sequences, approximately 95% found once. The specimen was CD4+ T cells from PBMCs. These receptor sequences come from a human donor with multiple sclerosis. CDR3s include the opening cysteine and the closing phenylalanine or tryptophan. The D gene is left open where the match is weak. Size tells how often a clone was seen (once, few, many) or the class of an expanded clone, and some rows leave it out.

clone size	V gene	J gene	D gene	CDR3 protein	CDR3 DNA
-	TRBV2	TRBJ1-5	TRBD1	CASRGVEQGFRSNQPQHF	TGTGCCAGCAGAGGAGTCGAACAGGGGTTTAGGAGCAATCAGCCCCAGCATTTT
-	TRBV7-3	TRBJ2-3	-	CASSGLHTDTQYF	TGTGCCAGCTCGGGACTTCACACAGATACGCAGTATTTT
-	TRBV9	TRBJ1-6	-	CASSRSIDAPVGSPLHF	TGTGCCAGCAGCCGGTCAATCGACGCCCCGGTAGGGTCACCCCTCCACTTT
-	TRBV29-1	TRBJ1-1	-	CSGSGDGNTEAFF	TGCAGCGGATCCGGGGACGGGAACACTGAAGCTTTCTTT
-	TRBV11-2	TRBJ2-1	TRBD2	CASSLRLAGIYNEQFF	TGTGCCAGCAGCTTAAGGCTAGCGGGGATCTACAATGAGCAGTTCTTC
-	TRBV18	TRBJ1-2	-	CASSPEANYGYTF	TGTGCCAGCTCACCAGAGGCAAACTATGGCTACACCTTC
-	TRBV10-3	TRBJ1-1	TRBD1	CAISTGAAEAFF	TGTGCCATCAGTACAGGGGCTGCTGAAGCTTTCTTT
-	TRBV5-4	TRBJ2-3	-	CASSYTTDLSLDTQYF	TGTGCCAGCAGCTATACTACGGACCTCTCTCTAGATACGCAGTATTTT
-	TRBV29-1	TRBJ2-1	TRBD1	CSASYTGGNEQFF	TGCAGCGCTTCCTATACAGGGGGTAATGAGCAGTTCTTC
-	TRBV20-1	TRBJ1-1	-	CSARSSGQLNTEAFF	TGCAGTGCTAGATCCTCGGGACAATTGAACACTGAAGCTTTCTTT
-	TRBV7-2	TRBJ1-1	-	CASTRRSGFRSSTTEAFF	TGTGCCAGCACCAGACGATCGGGGTTTCGATCGAGTACCACTGAAGCTTTCTTT
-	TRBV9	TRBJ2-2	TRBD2	CASSVVIAGSTGELFF	TGTGCCAGCAGCGTAGTAATAGCGGGGAGTACCGGGGAGCTGTTTTTT
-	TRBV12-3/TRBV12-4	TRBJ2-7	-	CASTPGNEQYF	TGTGCCAGCACCCCCGGGAACGAGCAGTACTTC
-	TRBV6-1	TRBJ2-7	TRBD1	CASDGADRGTYEQYF	TGTGCCAGCGATGGTGCGGACAGGGGAACCTACGAGCAGTACTTC
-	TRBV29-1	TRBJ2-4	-	CSVRLQGNIQYF	TGCAGCGTAAGACTACAGGGAAACATTCAGTACTTC
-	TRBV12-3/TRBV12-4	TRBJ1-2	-	CASSPSAVGGYYGYTF	TGTGCCAGCAGTCCCTCCGCGGTGGGGGGCTACTATGGCTACACCTTC
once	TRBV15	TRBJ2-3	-	CATKAPTLGGTDTQYF	TGTGCCACAAAAGCTCCGACTTTGGGAGGCACAGATACGCAGTATTTT
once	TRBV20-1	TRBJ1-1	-	CSAGDLNTEAFF	TGCAGTGCCGGGGACCTGAACACTGAAGCTTTCTTT
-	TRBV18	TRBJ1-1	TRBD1	CASSFGTEEAFF	TGTGCCAGCTCCTTTGGGACAGAGGAAGCTTTCTTT
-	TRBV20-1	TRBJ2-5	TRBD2	CSAIRGLAGGQETQYF	TGCAGTGCCATTCGTGGGCTAGCGGGTGGGCAAGAGACCCAGTACTTC
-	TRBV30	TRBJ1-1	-	CAWRGDTEAFF	TGTGCCTGGAGGGGCGACACTGAAGCTTTCTTT
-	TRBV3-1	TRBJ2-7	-	CASSPGTRSSYEQYF	TGTGCCAGCAGCCCGGGGACCCGGAGCTCCTACGAGCAGTACTTC
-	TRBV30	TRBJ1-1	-	CAWRDYRDTEAFF	TGTGCCTGGAGGGATTATAGGGACACTGAAGCTTTCTTT
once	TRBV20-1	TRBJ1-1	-	CSAPTGFDTEAFF	TGCAGTGCTCCAACAGGGTTTGACACTGAAGCTTTCTTT
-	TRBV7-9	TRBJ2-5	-	CASSQNEDTQYF	TGTGCCAGCAGCCAAAATGAGGACACCCAGTACTTC
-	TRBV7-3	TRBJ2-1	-	CASSLSSVYNEQFF	TGTGCCAGCAGCTTATCATCGGTATACAATGAGCAGTTCTTC
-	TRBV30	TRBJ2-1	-	CAWSLTPGTRNEQFF	TGTGCCTGGAGTCTAACCCCCGGGACACGCAATGAGCAGTTCTTC